The entry that follows covers one TCR beta chain sequence. Its antigen remains unidentified. The V gene lost 6 bases and the J gene lost 2 bases, with 22 bases spanning the gap. Germline loops: CDR1 DFQATT, CDR2 SNEGSKA (reference sequence). The CDR3 has 16 amino acids. This specimen comes from a study of T-cell reconstitution after alpha-beta-depleted transplantation in children. General study points: In some patients, recipient T cells and intrathymic progenitors surviving conditioning explained high day-60 diversity. T-cell numbers and diversity, one year after transplant, stemmed largely from T cells that were newly produced. Reportedly, only several hundred clones from non-depleted graft cells drove alpha-beta T-cell counts at about two months.

It was with unique molecular identifiers that the TCRbeta library was prepared. MiXCR, applied by TCRdb to the PCR reads, yields one record per CDR3 protein. The repertoire consists of about 980,000 distinct CDR3 sequences, with 25% to 35% occurring once and the leading ten covering around 30%. The V and J genes are TRBV20-1 and TRBJ2-5; D is possibly TRBD2 (7 bases). This clonotype was sampled from a boy in the first two years of life who had a stem cell transplant for SCID, so the T cells may come from the graft donor. The source was PBMCs, mostly from graft donor cells, collected 360 days after TCRalphabeta/CD19-depleted stem cell transplant. The CDR3 region has the DNA TGCAGTGCCTCCCGCCCTGAGGCGGGGGCGCAAGAGACCCAGTACTTC. Protein: CSASRPEAGAQETQYF.